Listed here are 9 T cell receptor beta chains from one sample, sequenced in a study of radiation and T cells in renal cell carcinoma. Time point described: baseline pretreatment blood. The treatment is: 15 Gy SBRT to primary tumor, nephrectomy 4 weeks later. Sequencing was performed with immunoSEQ multiplex PCR; in TCRdb, only in-frame clones are kept and a portion is missing. This sample has over 45,000 clones; 65% to 85% occur once, and the top ten carry under 7.5%. Source: blood, taken from a patient whose treatment included radiotherapy and nephrectomy. The receptors were sampled from a man in his 60s with renal cell carcinoma.

This rearrangement joins TRBV7-2 to TRBJ2-2; D not resolved. The CDR3 contains 14 residues. Trimming shortened V by 2 bases and J by 6 bases, and 10 bases separated the two germline ends. The germline V gene encodes CDR1 SGHTA and CDR2 FQGNSA. The CDR3 region has the DNA TGTGCCAGCAGCTTACTAGGGATCCCCGGGGAGCTGTTTTTT. Amino acids: CASSLLGIPGELFF.

This clone was seen once. The chain has TRBV9 and TRBJ2-5; 9 nucleotides agree with TRBD2. Germline loops: CDR1 SGDLS, CDR2 YYNGEE. Losses at the gene ends were 0 bases for V and 5 bases for J; bases not matched to a gene: 5. The CDR3 is 15 amino acids. The CDR3 is CASSVAGTSYETQYF. The CDR3 nucleotides read TGTGCCAGCAGCGTAGCGGGGACTAGCTATGAGACCCAGTACTTC.

The genes are TRBV23-1 and TRBJ1-1; D is undetermined. Being an ORF, TRBV23-1 has a function that is uncertain. This CDR3 is 16 amino acids long. V lost 3 bases and J lost 0, with 14 bases in between. The CDR3 sequence is CASSQPFRPMNTEAFF. The CDR3 region has the DNA TGCGCCAGCAGTCAGCCCTTCAGGCCCATGAACACTGAAGCTTTCTTT.

This clone was seen just once. This chain uses TRBV7-2 with TRBJ2-3; no clear D. With 5 bases removed from V and 0 bases from J, the gap between germline ends came to 9 bases. The CDR3 is made up of 14 amino acids. The V gene's germline CDR1 is SGHTA and CDR2 FQGNSA. The CDR3 sequence: CASSIGPSTDTQYF. The CDR3 DNA reads as TGTGCCAGCAGCATCGGTCCTAGCACAGATACGCAGTATTTT.

This clone was counted once. The V and J genes are TRBV9 and TRBJ2-2, with TRBD2 matching 14 bases. Trimming cost V 3 bases and J 4 bases; bases outside gene matches: 2. Germline V gives CDR1 SGDLS, CDR2 YYNGEE. This CDR3 has 16 residues. The CDR3 is CASSGGLAGVTGELFF. The DNA of the CDR3 is TGTGCCAGCAGCGGGGGACTAGCGGGAGTCACCGGGGAGCTGTTTTTT.

The J gene is TRBJ2-7, the V gene TRBV6-6, with a tentative D call TRBD2 (7 bases). This CDR3 contains 15 residues. The ends were cut back, 0 bases at V and 3 bases at J, with 12 bases in the middle. Germline assignment: CDR1 MNHNY and CDR2 SVGAGI (reference sequence). The CDR3 reads CASSYSRGAFYEQYF. In DNA, the CDR3 is TGTGCCAGCAGTTACTCCCGGGGGGCCTTCTACGAGCAGTACTTC.

The V gene is TRBV7-2, the J gene TRBJ1-1; D gene unclear. Germline-derived CDR1 and CDR2 are SGHTA and FQGNSA. The CDR3 contains 12 residues. Trimming cost V 2 bases and J 4 bases, with 5 bases left between them. CDR3 DNA: TGTGCCAGCAGCTTAAGAGGCACTGAAGCTTTCTTT. It specifies CASSLRGTEAFF.

The V gene is TRBV27, the J gene TRBJ1-2; tentative D call: TRBD1 (6 bases). The CDR3 runs to 16 residues. CDR1 is MNHEY, CDR2 SMNVEV, per germline (reference sequence). The V and J ends lost 5 bases and 4 bases respectively, with 20 bases between them. The CDR3 reads CASSPTATGLLYGYTF. DNA for the CDR3: TGTGCCAGCAGTCCCACTGCCACAGGGCTTCTCTATGGCTACACCTTC.

J is TRBJ1-1 and V is TRBV9; TRBD1 matches at 9 bases. The CDR3 loop spans 15 amino acids. CDR1 SGDLS and CDR2 YYNGEE come from the germline V gene. V lost 5 bases and J lost 3; bases outside the gene matches: 8. CDR3 DNA sequence: TGTGCCAGCAGACCCGACAGGGGGGGTTACACTGAAGCTTTCTTT. It codes for CASRPDRGGYTEAFF.